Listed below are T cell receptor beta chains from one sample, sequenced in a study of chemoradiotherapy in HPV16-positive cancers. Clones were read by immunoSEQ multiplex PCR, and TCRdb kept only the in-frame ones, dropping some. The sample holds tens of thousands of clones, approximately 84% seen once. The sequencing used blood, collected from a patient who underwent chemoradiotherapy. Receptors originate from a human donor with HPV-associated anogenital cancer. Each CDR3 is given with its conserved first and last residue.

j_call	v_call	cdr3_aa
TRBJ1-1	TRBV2	CASGRRPNTEAFF
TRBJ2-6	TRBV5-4	CASSLEGTGANVLTF
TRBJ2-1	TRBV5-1	CASSLRDPANEQFF
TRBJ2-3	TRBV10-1	CASSEGDREADTQYF
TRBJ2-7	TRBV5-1	CASRGQGNPYEQYF
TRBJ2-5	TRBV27	CASSPRAGTGSRGSKETQYF
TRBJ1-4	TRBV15	CATSTPDRAINEKLFF
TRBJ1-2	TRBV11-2	CASSLAGPGYGYTF
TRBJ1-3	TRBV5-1	CASGAGGAGNTIYF
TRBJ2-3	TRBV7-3	CASSPTGDRTDTQYF
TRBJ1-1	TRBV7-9	CASTPGQMNTEAFF
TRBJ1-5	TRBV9	CASSQGGGQQPQHF
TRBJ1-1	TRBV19	CASTGFSTEAFF